This TCR beta chain was sequenced in a study of breast tumors, draining lymph nodes, adjacent tissues. Whole-study results and caveats: Most tumor T cells seemingly derive from lymph node, then expand in tumor. Compared with lymph nodes, tumors were less diverse; compared with nontumor tissue, more.

MiXCR was run by TCRdb on the multiplex PCR reads, yielding one entry per CDR3 protein. This sample has roughly 120,000 distinct CDR3 sequences, with around 20% found just once. This clonotype has at least ten counts. Its cognate antigen is unknown. The lymph nodes were axillary draining lymph nodes from breast cancer patients. The V gene's germline CDR1 is ENHRY and CDR2 SYGVKD. J was trimmed by 6 bases and V by 8 bases; bases with no gene match: 13. The CDR3 length is 16 residues. Sequenced input: axillary lymph node tissue. This clonotype originated in a female donor with breast cancer. Some clones in this sample may be carry-over from other donors' samples. This chain joins TRBV10-3 and TRBJ2-1; TRBD2 matches at 10 bases. The CDR3 loop is CAIGIPGTSDGNEQFF. The DNA of the CDR3 is TGTGCCATCGGGATACCCGGGACTAGCGATGGCAATGAGCAGTTCTTC.